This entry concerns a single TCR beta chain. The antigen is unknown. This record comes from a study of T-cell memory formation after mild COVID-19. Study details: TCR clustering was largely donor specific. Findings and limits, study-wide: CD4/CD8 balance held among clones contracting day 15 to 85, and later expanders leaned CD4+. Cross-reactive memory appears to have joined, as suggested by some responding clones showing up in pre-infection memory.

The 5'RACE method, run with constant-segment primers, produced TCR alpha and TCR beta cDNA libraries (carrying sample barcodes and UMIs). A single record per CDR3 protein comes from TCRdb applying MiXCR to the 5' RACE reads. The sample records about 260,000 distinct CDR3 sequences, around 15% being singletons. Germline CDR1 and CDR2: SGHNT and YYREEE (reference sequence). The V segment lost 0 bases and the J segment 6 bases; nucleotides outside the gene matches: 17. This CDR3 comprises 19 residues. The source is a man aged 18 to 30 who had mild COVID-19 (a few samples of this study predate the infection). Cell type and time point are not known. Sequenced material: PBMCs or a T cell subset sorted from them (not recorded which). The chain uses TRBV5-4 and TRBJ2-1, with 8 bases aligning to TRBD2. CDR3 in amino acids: CASSLGLAGGRPVGNEQFF. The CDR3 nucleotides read TGTGCCAGCAGCTTGGGCCTTGCGGGGGGCCGGCCAGTCGGCAATGAGCAGTTCTTC.